This TCR beta chain was profiled in a study of T-cell reconstitution after alpha-beta-depleted transplantation in children. Germline loops: CDR1 MNHNS, CDR2 SASEGT. V lost 4 bases and J 8 bases, leaving 9 bases between the germline ends. This CDR3 spans 12 amino acids. As it was prepared, the TCRbeta library received unique molecular identifiers. TCRdb itself ran the PCR reads through MiXCR, one entry per CDR3 protein. The sample records around 200,000 distinct CDR3 sequences, around 9.5% being singletons. This chain joins TRBV6-1 and TRBJ2-1; D is undetermined. The TCR originated in a human donor who donated a stem cell graft to a child with acute lymphoblastic leukemia. The sample was PBMCs from the stem cell graft donor, taken from the stem cell graft. As DNA, the CDR3 is TGTGCCAGCAGTGTCTGGGTGGATGAGCAGTTCTTC. Protein sequence: CASSVWVDEQFF.